Reported below is one T cell receptor beta chain. What it binds is not known. UMIs and sample barcodes were carried by the TCR alpha and TCR beta cDNA libraries that 5'RACE produced using constant-segment primers. MiXCR was run by TCRdb on the 5' RACE reads, yielding one entry per CDR3 protein. Of nearly 110,000 distinct CDR3 sequences listed, around 11% are singletons. This entry belongs to a study of T-cell memory formation after mild COVID-19. Across the study: Largely, the TCR clusters proved donor specific.

V shed 4 bases and J 6 bases; nucleotides not matched to a gene: 6. The CDR3 has 14 amino acids. CDR1 and CDR2 from the germline V gene are MNHEY and SVGAGI. Study results and limitations: Day 15 to 85 contracting clones showed balanced CD4/CD8; day 15 to 37 expanders favored CD4+. The main location of contracting CD4+ clones was CM and EM, and that of contracting CD8+ clones was EMRA.

The chain recombines TRBV6-5 with TRBJ1-2, with 9 bases fitting TRBD1. The sample was PBMCs or a T cell subset sorted from them (not recorded which). The source of this sequence is an adult woman who had mild COVID-19 (a few samples of this study predate the infection). Cell type and time point are not known. The CDR3 here is CASSSDRGNDGYTF. DNA for the CDR3: TGTGCCAGCAGTTCCGACAGGGGGAACGATGGCTACACCTTC.